The rows below give T cell receptor beta chains drawn from one sample of a study of T cells in Graves' hyperthyroidism and ophthalmopathy. Via MiXCR, TCRdb re-called the multiplex PCR reads, giving one row per CDR3 protein. The sample carries approximately 600,000 distinct CDR3 sequences, 15% to 20% recorded once. The specimen was blood. The receptors originated from a woman in her thirties with Graves' hyperthyroidism. Both conserved end residues are part of each CDR3. The order of the fields is V gene, J gene, D gene, clone size, CDR3 DNA, CDR3 protein. D genes are given only for firm matches. For some rows the clone size is stated as once, few or many, or as a class when expanded; others skip it.

V gene: TRBV29-1
J gene: TRBJ2-7
D gene: -
clone size: -
CDR3 DNA: TGCAGCGTTGTTGGGGCGAGGCCCTTGACCTACGAGCAGTACTTC
CDR3 protein: CSVVGARPLTYEQYF

V gene: TRBV10-3
J gene: TRBJ2-3
D gene: -
clone size: many
CDR3 DNA: TGTGCCATCAGTGAGTCGAACGTGTGGAGCACAGATACGCAGTATTTT
CDR3 protein: CAISESNVWSTDTQYF

V gene: TRBV20-1
J gene: TRBJ2-7
D gene: -
clone size: -
CDR3 DNA: TGCAGTGCCGCACCTCCTTTTGACAGGCTCTCCTACGAGCAGTACTTC
CDR3 protein: CSAAPPFDRLSYEQYF

V gene: TRBV12-3/TRBV12-4
J gene: TRBJ2-3
D gene: -
clone size: -
CDR3 DNA: TGTGCCAGCAGGGAGGGGCAAAGCACAGATACGCAGTATTTT
CDR3 protein: CASREGQSTDTQYF

V gene: TRBV20-1
J gene: TRBJ2-7
D gene: TRBD2
clone size: many
CDR3 DNA: TGCAGTGCTAGAGGAGCGGTGGCGGGAGGACACGAGCAGTACTTC
CDR3 protein: CSARGAVAGGHEQYF

V gene: TRBV4-2
J gene: TRBJ2-7
D gene: TRBD2
clone size: few
CDR3 DNA: TGTGCCAGCAGCCAAGATCAGGACTGGGGAGGGGAGCAGTACTTC
CDR3 protein: CASSQDQDWGGEQYF

V gene: TRBV7-2
J gene: TRBJ2-7
D gene: -
clone size: many
CDR3 DNA: TGTGCCAGCAGCTTAAGGTCTGGCTACGAGCAGTACTTC
CDR3 protein: CASSLRSGYEQYF

V gene: TRBV27
J gene: TRBJ2-5
D gene: -
clone size: few
CDR3 DNA: TGTGCCAGCAGCTCATGGACAGCCCAAGAGACCCAGTACTTC
CDR3 protein: CASSSWTAQETQYF

V gene: TRBV20-1
J gene: TRBJ2-7
D gene: TRBD2
clone size: many
CDR3 DNA: TGCAGTGCTCCCGGGACTAGTTCTGCCCTATCCTACGAGCAGTACTTC
CDR3 protein: CSAPGTSSALSYEQYF

V gene: TRBV11-3
J gene: TRBJ2-7
D gene: TRBD2
clone size: many
CDR3 DNA: TGTGCCAGCAGCTTAGAGCGGGAGAGGGGCGAGCAGTACTTC
CDR3 protein: CASSLERERGEQYF

V gene: TRBV4-1
J gene: TRBJ2-5
D gene: -
clone size: few
CDR3 DNA: TGCGCCAGCAGCCAAGAAAATCGAGCGGAGACCCAGTACTTC
CDR3 protein: CASSQENRAETQYF

V gene: TRBV11-3
J gene: TRBJ1-1
D gene: -
clone size: -
CDR3 DNA: TGTGCCAGCAGCTTACGAGGTGAGAACACTGAAGCTTTCTTT
CDR3 protein: CASSLRGENTEAFF

V gene: TRBV27
J gene: TRBJ1-5
D gene: -
clone size: many
CDR3 DNA: TGTGCCAGCAGTTTATCGGGTCACAGAGAATCTTATAGCAATCAGCCCCAGCATTTT
CDR3 protein: CASSLSGHRESYSNQPQHF

V gene: TRBV27
J gene: TRBJ2-5
D gene: TRBD2
clone size: -
CDR3 DNA: TGTGCCAGCAGTTCCCACCGCCCGGGACTAGCGGGAGGAGAGACCCAGTACTTC
CDR3 protein: CASSSHRPGLAGGETQYF

V gene: TRBV7-9
J gene: TRBJ2-7
D gene: -
clone size: many
CDR3 DNA: TGTGCCAGCAGCTTAGGACAGGTTACCGAGCAGTACTTC
CDR3 protein: CASSLGQVTEQYF

V gene: TRBV7-3
J gene: TRBJ1-2
D gene: -
clone size: few
CDR3 DNA: TGTGCCAGCAGCTCGAAGGACAGCCCGGGGAGCTACACCTTC
CDR3 protein: CASSSKDSPGSYTF

V gene: TRBV28
J gene: TRBJ1-6
D gene: -
clone size: many
CDR3 DNA: TGTGCCAGCAGATCGGACAGCAATTCACCCCTCCACTTT
CDR3 protein: CASRSDSNSPLHF

V gene: TRBV27
J gene: TRBJ2-7
D gene: TRBD2
clone size: many
CDR3 DNA: TGTGCCAGCAGTTTCTGGGGGGGCTACGAGCAGTACTTC
CDR3 protein: CASSFWGGYEQYF

V gene: TRBV28
J gene: TRBJ1-6
D gene: -
clone size: few
CDR3 DNA: TGTGCCAGCAGTTTATCCTTCTTGCATTCACCCCTCCACTTT
CDR3 protein: CASSLSFLHSPLHF

V gene: TRBV28
J gene: TRBJ1-1
D gene: TRBD1
clone size: many
CDR3 DNA: TGTGCCAGCAGACCCTGGGACAGGGGTGATACTGAAGCTTTCTTT
CDR3 protein: CASRPWDRGDTEAFF

V gene: TRBV20-1
J gene: TRBJ1-5
D gene: -
clone size: many
CDR3 DNA: TGCAGTGCTAGAGATGGGAAGACATATAGCAATCAGCCCCAGCATTTT
CDR3 protein: CSARDGKTYSNQPQHF

V gene: TRBV12-3/TRBV12-4
J gene: TRBJ2-1
D gene: TRBD2
clone size: many
CDR3 DNA: TGTGCCAGCAGCTTGGGGTCCGGGACTAGCGGGCCTAATGAGCAGTTCTTC
CDR3 protein: CASSLGSGTSGPNEQFF

V gene: TRBV12-3/TRBV12-4
J gene: TRBJ2-1
D gene: TRBD2
clone size: many
CDR3 DNA: TGTGCCAGCAGCACACCGACTAGCGGGAGGGCCAAGTTCGTAAGAAATGAGCAGTTCTTC
CDR3 protein: CASSTPTSGRAKFVRNEQFF

V gene: TRBV5-1
J gene: TRBJ1-2
D gene: -
clone size: -
CDR3 DNA: TGCGCCAGCAGCTTGGAAGCTTCAAACTATGGCTACACCTTC
CDR3 protein: CASSLEASNYGYTF

V gene: TRBV20-1
J gene: TRBJ2-1
D gene: -
clone size: many
CDR3 DNA: TGCAGTGCTAGAGATCCTCGACACCCTGAGCAGTTCTTC
CDR3 protein: CSARDPRHPEQFF

V gene: TRBV20-1
J gene: TRBJ2-2
D gene: TRBD2
clone size: few
CDR3 DNA: TGCAGTGCTAGAGATATGGCTAGCGGGACCACTTCGAACACCGGGGAGCTGTTTTTT
CDR3 protein: CSARDMASGTTSNTGELFF

V gene: TRBV7-6
J gene: TRBJ2-7
D gene: -
clone size: few
CDR3 DNA: TGTGCCAGCAGCTTACCCACCGACTGGCCGCATGCGAGCCAGTACTTC
CDR3 protein: CASSLPTDWPHASQYF

V gene: TRBV7-3
J gene: TRBJ1-1
D gene: -
clone size: many
CDR3 DNA: TGTGCCAGCAGCTCCGGGGGGCCGACGACGAACACTGAAGCTTTCTTT
CDR3 protein: CASSSGGPTTNTEAFF

V gene: TRBV7-9
J gene: TRBJ2-5
D gene: -
clone size: many
CDR3 DNA: TGTGCCAGCAGCGTTTCGAGCCAAGAGACCCAGTACTTC
CDR3 protein: CASSVSSQETQYF

V gene: TRBV20-1
J gene: TRBJ2-6
D gene: TRBD1
clone size: many
CDR3 DNA: TGCAGTGCTAGTTCGGGACAGCTCTCTGGGGCCAACGTCCTGACTTTC
CDR3 protein: CSASSGQLSGANVLTF

V gene: TRBV6-1
J gene: TRBJ1-2
D gene: TRBD1
clone size: many
CDR3 DNA: TGTGCCAGCAGATTCGGGACAGGTCGACGTTCAGGCTACACCTTC
CDR3 protein: CASRFGTGRRSGYTF

V gene: TRBV18
J gene: TRBJ2-7
D gene: TRBD1
clone size: many
CDR3 DNA: TGTGCCAGCTCACGGACAGGGGACGTCTACGAGCAGTACTTC
CDR3 protein: CASSRTGDVYEQYF

V gene: TRBV3-1
J gene: TRBJ1-1
D gene: TRBD1
clone size: few
CDR3 DNA: TGTGCCAGCAGCCCCGGACAGGGGACCTGGGGATATTTCTTT
CDR3 protein: CASSPGQGTWGYFF

V gene: TRBV18
J gene: TRBJ1-4
D gene: TRBD1
clone size: many
CDR3 DNA: TGTGCCAGCTCACCCCGACAGGGCAATGAAAAACTGTTTTTT
CDR3 protein: CASSPRQGNEKLFF

V gene: TRBV4-1
J gene: TRBJ2-7
D gene: -
clone size: -
CDR3 DNA: TGCGCCAGCAGCCAAGAGGCGGGAATTGGCGAGCAGTACTTC
CDR3 protein: CASSQEAGIGEQYF

V gene: TRBV5-1
J gene: TRBJ2-7
D gene: TRBD1
clone size: -
CDR3 DNA: TGCGCCAGCAGCTCCGGATTCGGGACAGGGGACTACGAGCAGTACTTC
CDR3 protein: CASSSGFGTGDYEQYF

V gene: TRBV7-8
J gene: TRBJ2-6
D gene: TRBD2
clone size: many
CDR3 DNA: TGTGCCAGCAGCTCCGGGACTAGAGGGGGCTCTGGGGCCAACGTCCTGACTTTC
CDR3 protein: CASSSGTRGGSGANVLTF

V gene: TRBV27
J gene: TRBJ2-7
D gene: -
clone size: few
CDR3 DNA: TGTGCCAGCAGTTCTGCGGGAGCAGGGGGTGGACCCTACGAGCAGTACTTC
CDR3 protein: CASSSAGAGGGPYEQYF

V gene: TRBV3-1
J gene: TRBJ2-7
D gene: TRBD1
clone size: few
CDR3 DNA: TGTGCCAGCAGCAATAGAAAACAGGGGCACGAGCAGTACTTC
CDR3 protein: CASSNRKQGHEQYF

V gene: TRBV30
J gene: TRBJ2-5
D gene: -
clone size: -
CDR3 DNA: TGTGCCAGCGGACCATACCAAGAGACCCAGTACTTC
CDR3 protein: CASGPYQETQYF